The clone carrying this TCR beta chain was seen at least ten times. Its antigen is not identified. Exclusion criteria comprised other autoimmune diseases, uncontrolled infections, pregnancy or lactation in patients. The source of the PBMCs was around 10 ml of fresh peripheral blood. Per the germline V gene, CDR1 is LGHDT and CDR2 is YNNKEL (reference sequence). The CDR3 has 16 residues. Trimming shortened V by 4 bases and J by 4 bases, and 16 bases separated the two germline ends. The source of the sample is a study of Graves' ophthalmopathy and Graves' hyperthyroidism. Across the whole study: The authors collected peripheral blood at initial diagnosis, before any treatment.

From RNA, the CDR3 regions of TCR beta chains were amplified and sequenced. In the first round, RT-PCR was carried out with HTBI primers, and a multiplex PCR formed the second round. A single record per CDR3 protein comes from TCRdb applying MiXCR to the multiplex PCR reads. Of hundreds of thousands of distinct CDR3 sequences in the sample, about 24% were seen once. Study conclusions and caveats: Most clonotypes expanded in thyroid above 0.001 frequency were present in blood too.

The sample was peripheral blood. The chain has TRBV3-1 and TRBJ2-2, with D perhaps TRBD1 or TRBD2 (5 bases each). The source is a woman under 30 with stable Graves' hyperthyroidism. Some clones in this sample may be carry-over from other donors' samples. The CDR3 DNA reads TGTGCCAGCAGCCTCTTGAGGGCAGGGACCACCGGGGAGCTGTTTTTT. Its translation: CASSLLRAGTTGELFF.